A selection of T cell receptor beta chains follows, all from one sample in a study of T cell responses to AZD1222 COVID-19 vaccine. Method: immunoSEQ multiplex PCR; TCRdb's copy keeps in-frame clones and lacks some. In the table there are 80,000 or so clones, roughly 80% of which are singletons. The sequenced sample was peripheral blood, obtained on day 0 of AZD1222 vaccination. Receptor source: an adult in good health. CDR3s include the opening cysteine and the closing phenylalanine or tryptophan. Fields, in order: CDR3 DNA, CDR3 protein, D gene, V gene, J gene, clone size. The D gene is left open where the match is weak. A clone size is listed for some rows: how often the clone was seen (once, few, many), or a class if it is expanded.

CDR3nt: TGTGCCAGCAGCCCCGGCCCCGGAGATCAACATGGCTACACCTTC
CDR3aa: CASSPGPGDQHGYTF
d_gene: NA
v_gene: TRBV5-6
j_gene: TRBJ1-2
abundance: few

CDR3nt: TGCGCCAGCAACCGGGGCTCTGGGGCCAACGTCCTGACTTTC
CDR3aa: CASNRGSGANVLTF
d_gene: NA
v_gene: TRBV10-2
j_gene: TRBJ2-6
abundance: NA

CDR3nt: TGCGCCAGCAGCCAAGATAAGCGGGAGGTGGACGAGCAGTACTTC
CDR3aa: CASSQDKREVDEQYF
d_gene: TRBD2
v_gene: TRBV4-1
j_gene: TRBJ2-7
abundance: NA

CDR3nt: TGTGCCAGCAGCTTCGGGACTCCCCCCTACAATGAGCAGTTCTTC
CDR3aa: CASSFGTPPYNEQFF
d_gene: NA
v_gene: TRBV7-9
j_gene: TRBJ2-1
abundance: NA

CDR3nt: TGTGCCAGCAGCGTAGGTGATCGAAACAATGAGCAGTTCTTC
CDR3aa: CASSVGDRNNEQFF
d_gene: NA
v_gene: TRBV9
j_gene: TRBJ2-1
abundance: NA

CDR3nt: TGTGCCAGCAGCTCCGGACAGGGTGTTGGGAATGAGCAGTTCTTC
CDR3aa: CASSSGQGVGNEQFF
d_gene: TRBD1
v_gene: TRBV5-5
j_gene: TRBJ2-1
abundance: NA

CDR3nt: TGTGCCACTTCTTCGGGCGGGAGCTCGGATACGCAGTATTTT
CDR3aa: CATSSGGSSDTQYF
d_gene: TRBD2
v_gene: TRBV9
j_gene: TRBJ2-3
abundance: NA

CDR3nt: TGTGCCAGCAGCTTAGGGGGGACTAGCGACTACGAGCAGTACTTC
CDR3aa: CASSLGGTSDYEQYF
d_gene: TRBD2
v_gene: TRBV7-2
j_gene: TRBJ2-7
abundance: NA

CDR3nt: TGTGCCAGCAGTCCAACCGAGACAGGGCCCCTTGGCTACACCTTC
CDR3aa: CASSPTETGPLGYTF
d_gene: TRBD1
v_gene: TRBV6-5
j_gene: TRBJ1-2
abundance: NA

CDR3nt: TGTGCCAGCCGGAAGACGACCGGGTACGGCTACACCTTC
CDR3aa: CASRKTTGYGYTF
d_gene: NA
v_gene: TRBV9
j_gene: TRBJ1-2
abundance: NA

CDR3nt: TGTGCCAGCAGTTACCGGACTAGCGCCGCCGGGGAGCTGTTTTTT
CDR3aa: CASSYRTSAAGELFF
d_gene: TRBD2
v_gene: TRBV6-5
j_gene: TRBJ2-2
abundance: NA

CDR3nt: TGTGCCAGCAGTGACCTGACAGGGGGCAGAAACACCATATATTTT
CDR3aa: CASSDLTGGRNTIYF
d_gene: TRBD1
v_gene: TRBV25-1
j_gene: TRBJ1-3
abundance: few

CDR3nt: TGTGCCATCGGGCCGGGAGCTGGTACCGGGGAGCTGTTTTTT
CDR3aa: CAIGPGAGTGELFF
d_gene: NA
v_gene: TRBV10-3
j_gene: TRBJ2-2
abundance: NA

CDR3nt: TGTGCCAGCAGTGAATGGGACCTTGGGGAGACCCAGTACTTC
CDR3aa: CASSEWDLGETQYF
d_gene: NA
v_gene: TRBV2
j_gene: TRBJ2-5
abundance: few

CDR3nt: TGTGCCAGCAGTTACTCCTCGACAGGGCCCTACGAGCAGTACTTC
CDR3aa: CASSYSSTGPYEQYF
d_gene: TRBD1
v_gene: TRBV6-5
j_gene: TRBJ2-7
abundance: NA

CDR3nt: TGTGCCAGCCTAGCTATGCCGGGGGCGAATGGCTACACCTTC
CDR3aa: CASLAMPGANGYTF
d_gene: NA
v_gene: TRBV2
j_gene: TRBJ1-2
abundance: NA

CDR3nt: TGTGCCAGCAGCTCCCTAGCGGGGACAGATGAGCAGTTCTTC
CDR3aa: CASSSLAGTDEQFF
d_gene: TRBD2
v_gene: TRBV5-6
j_gene: TRBJ2-1
abundance: NA

CDR3nt: TGTGCCAGCAGCTTAGGTACCTACGAGCAGTACTTC
CDR3aa: CASSLGTYEQYF
d_gene: NA
v_gene: TRBV7-9
j_gene: TRBJ2-7
abundance: NA

CDR3nt: TGTGCCAGCAGCCAATCCGGGACAGGGGGCATTCAGCCCCAGCATTTT
CDR3aa: CASSQSGTGGIQPQHF
d_gene: TRBD1
v_gene: TRBV4-2
j_gene: TRBJ1-5
abundance: NA

CDR3nt: TGCGCCAGCAGCCAGGGGGGGGCGGGAGGCCCCTTCGAGCAGTACTTC
CDR3aa: CASSQGGAGGPFEQYF
d_gene: TRBD2
v_gene: TRBV4-1
j_gene: TRBJ2-7
abundance: NA

CDR3nt: TGTGCCAGCAGCCCGACAGGGAACTATGGCTACACCTTC
CDR3aa: CASSPTGNYGYTF
d_gene: TRBD1
v_gene: TRBV2
j_gene: TRBJ1-2
abundance: NA

CDR3nt: TGTGCCAGCAGCTCGTGGGACAGGGTTATGGCTGGCTACACCTTC
CDR3aa: CASSSWDRVMAGYTF
d_gene: TRBD1
v_gene: TRBV7-2
j_gene: TRBJ1-2
abundance: NA

CDR3nt: TGTGCCAGCAGCTTGGGCGACAGGGGAGGATATGGCTACACCTTC
CDR3aa: CASSLGDRGGYGYTF
d_gene: TRBD1
v_gene: TRBV5-6
j_gene: TRBJ1-2
abundance: NA

CDR3nt: TGCGCCAGCAGCCAAGCGAGACAGGGGGCCTACGAGCAGTACTTC
CDR3aa: CASSQARQGAYEQYF
d_gene: TRBD1
v_gene: TRBV4-3
j_gene: TRBJ2-7
abundance: few

CDR3nt: TGTGCCAGCAGTGAAGAAATGGAGGGGAGCAATCAGCCCCAGCATTTT
CDR3aa: CASSEEMEGSNQPQHF
d_gene: NA
v_gene: TRBV6-1
j_gene: TRBJ1-5
abundance: NA

CDR3nt: TGCGCCAGCAGCCAAGCAACGGGATCCAGTCAGCCCCAGCATTTT
CDR3aa: CASSQATGSSQPQHF
d_gene: NA
v_gene: TRBV4-3
j_gene: TRBJ1-5
abundance: NA

CDR3nt: TGTGCCAGCAGCTTAGTTCCCGATCAGCCCCAGCATTTT
CDR3aa: CASSLVPDQPQHF
d_gene: NA
v_gene: TRBV7-2
j_gene: TRBJ1-5
abundance: NA

CDR3nt: TGTGCCAGTAGTATAGTCTGGGACAGGGGCCCTTATAGCAATCAGCCCCAGCATTTT
CDR3aa: CASSIVWDRGPYSNQPQHF
d_gene: TRBD1
v_gene: TRBV19
j_gene: TRBJ1-5
abundance: NA

CDR3nt: TGTGCCGGGCTTGACACCTCCTACAATGAGCAGTTCTTC
CDR3aa: CAGLDTSYNEQFF
d_gene: NA
v_gene: TRBV21-1
j_gene: TRBJ2-1
abundance: NA

CDR3nt: TGTGCCAGCAGCTTAGAAGCTAACACCGGGGAGCTGTTTTTT
CDR3aa: CASSLEANTGELFF
d_gene: NA
v_gene: TRBV7-2
j_gene: TRBJ2-2
abundance: NA

CDR3nt: TGTGCCAGCACGGGACAGGGGAATCAGCCCCAGCATTTT
CDR3aa: CASTGQGNQPQHF
d_gene: TRBD1
v_gene: TRBV6-1
j_gene: TRBJ1-5
abundance: NA

CDR3nt: TGTGCCAGCAGCCAAGCATCCTGGTACCAAGAGACCCAGTACTTC
CDR3aa: CASSQASWYQETQYF
d_gene: NA
v_gene: TRBV14
j_gene: TRBJ2-5
abundance: NA

CDR3nt: TGTGCCTGGAGTCCAACTGGGATGCAGCCCCAGCATTTT
CDR3aa: CAWSPTGMQPQHF
d_gene: NA
v_gene: TRBV30
j_gene: TRBJ1-5
abundance: NA

CDR3nt: TGTGCCAGCAGCTTAGATATTAGCGGGGGGTCTGCGACGCAGTATTTT
CDR3aa: CASSLDISGGSATQYF
d_gene: TRBD2
v_gene: TRBV7-2
j_gene: TRBJ2-3
abundance: NA

CDR3nt: TGTGCCATCAGTGCGATGGAGGGGTCGGACACTGAAGCTTTCTTT
CDR3aa: CAISAMEGSDTEAFF
d_gene: NA
v_gene: TRBV10-3
j_gene: TRBJ1-1
abundance: NA

CDR3nt: TGTGCCAGTAGTATTGGGGGAAGGGGGGATCAGCCCCAGCATTTT
CDR3aa: CASSIGGRGDQPQHF
d_gene: NA
v_gene: TRBV19
j_gene: TRBJ1-5
abundance: NA

CDR3nt: TGTGCCTGGGGACAGACGAACACCGGGGAGCTGTTTTTT
CDR3aa: CAWGQTNTGELFF
d_gene: NA
v_gene: TRBV30
j_gene: TRBJ2-2
abundance: NA

CDR3nt: TGTGCCAGCAGCCAAGAGACAGGTAGCTTGTCGCCCCAGCATTTT
CDR3aa: CASSQETGSLSPQHF
d_gene: NA
v_gene: TRBV4-2
j_gene: TRBJ1-5
abundance: NA

CDR3nt: TGTGCCAGCAGTTACTCGATGAATCAGCCCCAGCATTTT
CDR3aa: CASSYSMNQPQHF
d_gene: NA
v_gene: TRBV6-6
j_gene: TRBJ1-5
abundance: NA

CDR3nt: TGCGCCAGCAGCCAAGATGGGACTAGCAATGAGCAGTTCTTC
CDR3aa: CASSQDGTSNEQFF
d_gene: TRBD2
v_gene: TRBV4-3
j_gene: TRBJ2-1
abundance: NA

CDR3nt: TGCGCCAGCAGCCAAGAGGGGGCGGGTGCTGGGGGGCGGGGGGTCTACGAGCAGTACTTC
CDR3aa: CASSQEGAGAGGRGVYEQYF
d_gene: TRBD2
v_gene: TRBV4-3
j_gene: TRBJ2-7
abundance: NA

CDR3nt: TGTGCCAGCAGCCGATTGAGGACTAGCGCCCCCGGGGAGCTGTTTTTT
CDR3aa: CASSRLRTSAPGELFF
d_gene: TRBD2
v_gene: TRBV3-1/TRBV3-2
j_gene: TRBJ2-2
abundance: few

CDR3nt: TGTGCCAGCAGCAAAGAAGGGGTCACTAGCGGGGGTACCCAAGAGACCCAGTACTTC
CDR3aa: CASSKEGVTSGGTQETQYF
d_gene: NA
v_gene: TRBV21-1
j_gene: TRBJ2-5
abundance: few

CDR3nt: TGTGCCAGCAGCTTAGTTGGACGGGGCAGTGGAAACACCATATATTTT
CDR3aa: CASSLVGRGSGNTIYF
d_gene: NA
v_gene: TRBV7-9
j_gene: TRBJ1-3
abundance: once

CDR3nt: TGTGCCAGCAGCTTCGGGGCCGAGCAGTACTTC
CDR3aa: CASSFGAEQYF
d_gene: NA
v_gene: TRBV5-5
j_gene: TRBJ2-7
abundance: NA

CDR3nt: TGTGCCAGCACCCCCTGGGGACAGACCAACGAGCAGTACTTC
CDR3aa: CASTPWGQTNEQYF
d_gene: TRBD1
v_gene: TRBV6-2/TRBV6-3
j_gene: TRBJ2-7
abundance: NA

CDR3nt: TGTGCCAGCAGCCGCTTGGGGGAGGACGCGTTCTTC
CDR3aa: CASSRLGEDAFF
d_gene: NA
v_gene: TRBV5-4
j_gene: TRBJ2-1
abundance: NA

CDR3nt: TGTGCCAGCAGCTTATTTCTCGTAGGATCCTACAATGAGCAGTTCTTC
CDR3aa: CASSLFLVGSYNEQFF
d_gene: NA
v_gene: TRBV7-6
j_gene: TRBJ2-1
abundance: NA

CDR3nt: TGTGCCAGCAGCCAAAACGTCGGGGCCCAAGAGACCCAGTACTTC
CDR3aa: CASSQNVGAQETQYF
d_gene: NA
v_gene: TRBV3-1/TRBV3-2
j_gene: TRBJ2-5
abundance: NA

CDR3nt: TGCGCCAGCAGCTTGGAGGGGGGGCGCACCGGGGAGCTGTTTTTT
CDR3aa: CASSLEGGRTGELFF
d_gene: NA
v_gene: TRBV5-1
j_gene: TRBJ2-2
abundance: NA

CDR3nt: TGTGCCAGCAGTTCTTGGACAGCCATGAACACTGAAGCTTTCTTT
CDR3aa: CASSSWTAMNTEAFF
d_gene: NA
v_gene: TRBV6-5
j_gene: TRBJ1-1
abundance: NA

CDR3nt: TGTGCCAGCAGCGAACGATGGACAGTCCAAGAGACCCAGTACTTC
CDR3aa: CASSERWTVQETQYF
d_gene: NA
v_gene: TRBV13
j_gene: TRBJ2-5
abundance: NA

CDR3nt: TGTGCCAGCAGTCCCGGGAATCCGGCTCAGCCCCAGCATTTT
CDR3aa: CASSPGNPAQPQHF
d_gene: NA
v_gene: TRBV7-9
j_gene: TRBJ1-5
abundance: once

CDR3nt: TGTGCCGCCAGCACCTACGAGCAGTACTTC
CDR3aa: CAASTYEQYF
d_gene: NA
v_gene: TRBV6-5
j_gene: TRBJ2-7
abundance: NA

CDR3nt: TGTGCCAGCAGTGATAGGGACGGTTATAGCAATCAGCCCCAGCATTTT
CDR3aa: CASSDRDGYSNQPQHF
d_gene: NA
v_gene: TRBV6-1
j_gene: TRBJ1-5
abundance: NA

CDR3nt: TGTGCCAGCACACTAGCGGCCTACAATGAGCAGTTCTTC
CDR3aa: CASTLAAYNEQFF
d_gene: TRBD2
v_gene: TRBV11-2
j_gene: TRBJ2-1
abundance: NA

CDR3nt: TGTGCCAGCAGCCAAGTTGGGCGGGAGGGCGTTGTCCATGAGCAGTTCTTC
CDR3aa: CASSQVGREGVVHEQFF
d_gene: TRBD2
v_gene: TRBV14
j_gene: TRBJ2-1
abundance: NA